The entry that follows covers one T cell receptor (beta chain) sequence. Its specificity is not known. V dropped 0 bases and J dropped 5 bases, with 7 bases sitting between them. Germline V CDR1 and CDR2: LGHNA, YSLEER. The CDR3 covers 13 residues. The data originate from a study of T cells after yellow fever vaccination. Via MiXCR, TCRdb re-called the 5' RACE reads, giving one row per CDR3 protein. The sample lists 250,000 to 300,000 distinct CDR3 sequences, 7.5% to 9.5% occurring once. Study-wide results and limits: A faster peak, day 5 versus 15, was reached by the weaker secondary response.

V and J are TRBV4-3 and TRBJ2-5; no definite D call. The source is a man aged 18 to 29 who received the YFV17D yellow fever vaccine. Sequenced here: CD4+ T cells sorted from PBMCs, sampled 5 days after the yellow fever booster vaccination. The CDR3: CASSQDLYETQYF. The CDR3 bases are TGCGCCAGCAGCCAAGATCTGTATGAGACCCAGTACTTC.